The 12 T cell receptor beta chains given below trace back to one sample, sequenced in a study of cytomegalovirus exposure and HLA in healthy donors. The PCR was carried out with 60 Vbeta primers and 13 Jbeta primers. Generated by immunoSEQ multiplex PCR, the TCRdb table keeps only in-frame clones and is missing some. The sample holds 200,000 or so clones, around 82% seen once. Input material: PBMCs. These receptors all come from a boy aged 5-17 years in good health and CMV-seronegative.

The J gene is TRBJ2-3, the V gene TRBV12-5; D is perhaps TRBD2 (6 bases). Germline lookup yields CDR1 LGHNT and CDR2 FRNRAP. V lost 2 bases and J 3 bases, leaving 9 bases between the germline ends. CDR3 size: 14 residues. CDR3 in amino acids: CASGLTGVTDTQYF. CDR3 nucleotides: TGTGCTAGTGGTTTGACGGGGGTTACAGATACGCAGTATTTT.

This clone was observed once. The CDR3 region is CASSLTGEGGEAFF. CDR3 nucleotides: TGTGCCAGCAGCTTAACGGGGGAAGGGGGCGAAGCTTTCTTT. The J gene is TRBJ1-1, the V gene TRBV7-9, with 7 bases that match TRBD1. The trim removed 2 bases at V and 8 bases at J, leaving 8 bases unmatched. This CDR3 contains 14 residues. Per the germline V gene, CDR1 is SEHNR and CDR2 is FQNEAQ (reference sequence). The whole variable domain, remainder taken from reference TRBV7-9 and TRBJ1-1, is DTGVSQNPRHKITKRGQNVTFRCDPISEHNRLYWYRQTLGQGPEFLTYFQNEAQLEKSRLLSDRFSAERPKGSFSTLEIQRTEQGDSAMYLCASSLTGEGGEAFFGQGTRLTVV.

The chain is built from TRBV9 and TRBJ2-7, with D possibly TRBD2 on 6 matching bases. Germline CDR1 is SGDLS and CDR2 is YYNGEE. The CDR3 consists of 14 residues. V lost 0 bases and J lost 7, with 14 bases in between. The CDR3: CASSVGPGSVEQYF. CDR3 DNA: TGTGCCAGCAGCGTAGGGCCCGGGAGCGTGGAGCAGTACTTC.

V and J are TRBV6-5 and TRBJ1-2; 7 nucleotides line up with TRBD1. CDR1 is MNHEY, CDR2 SVGAGI, per germline. This CDR3 has 12 residues. Losses at the gene ends were 5 bases for V and 8 bases for J; bases not matched to a gene: 5. This chain's CDR3 is CASSEGARGYTF. CDR3 in DNA: TGTGCCAGCAGTGAGGGGGCTCGGGGCTACACCTTC.

The V call is TRBV5-4, the J call TRBJ2-1; a possible D gene is TRBD2 (6 bases). Germline V gene lookup returns CDR1 SGHNT and CDR2 YYREEE (reference sequence). V was pared by 4 bases and J by 9 bases, with 14 bases between. This CDR3 spans 13 amino acids. The CDR3 DNA sequence: TGTGCCAGCAGCCTAACTAGCCTTGGTGAGCAGTTCTTC. It specifies CASSLTSLGEQFF.

This rearrangement joins TRBV28 to TRBJ1-2; 8 positions match TRBD1. Trimming took 8 bases from V and 5 from J; bases not matched to a gene: 7. The CDR3 runs 13 residues. The germline gives CDR1 MDHEN, CDR2 SYDVKM. The CDR3 DNA reads TGTGCCAGCGATGCGACAGGGGTATATGGCTACACCTTC. Its protein product is CASDATGVYGYTF.

The V call is TRBV19, the J call TRBJ1-2; 7 positions agree with TRBD1. CDR1 is LNHDA and CDR2 is SQIVND in the germline V gene (reference sequence). The CDR3 has 15 amino acids. V lost 10 bases and J lost 5; bases outside the gene matches: 16. The CDR3 here is CATTLRGRLEYGYTF. As DNA, the CDR3 is TGTGCCACTACCCTCAGGGGGAGGCTGGAGTATGGCTACACCTTC. Using reference TRBV19 and TRBJ1-2 for the parts outside the CDR3, the full variable domain is DGGITQSPKYLFRKEGQNVTLSCEQNLNHDAMYWYRQDPGQGLRLIYYSQIVNDFQKGDIAEGYSVSREKKESFPLTVTSAQKNPTAFYLCATTLRGRLEYGYTFGSGTRLTVV.

This chain joins TRBV7-6 and TRBJ1-4; 8 bases agree with TRBD1. Germline V gives CDR1 SGHVS, CDR2 FNYEAQ. The junction had 14 bases not matched to a gene; V was cut back by 6 bases and J by 8 bases. The length of the CDR3 is 16 residues. DNA of the CDR3: TGTGCCAGCAGTAAAGCCGGAGGGACAGGAGTAGAAAAACTGTTTTTT. Translated, it gives CASSKAGGTGVEKLFF.

This rearrangement joins TRBV2 to TRBJ1-1; D possibly corresponds to TRBD1 (5 bases). V was clipped by 7 bases and J by 3 bases, with 15 bases between them. The CDR3 runs to 14 residues. Germline-derived CDR1 and CDR2 are SNHLY and FYNNEI. The CDR3 DNA is TGTGCCAGCACTTCCCGGACACGGGACACTGAAGCTTTCTTT. This codes for CASTSRTRDTEAFF. The full variable domain, its missing parts supplied by reference TRBV2 and TRBJ1-1, is EPEVTQTPSHQVTQMGQEVILRCVPISNHLYFYWYRQILGQKVEFLVSFYNNEISEKSEIFDDQFSVERPDGSNFTLKIRSTKLEDSAMYFCASTSRTRDTEAFFGQGTRLTVV.

V gene TRBV5-1 combines with J gene TRBJ1-6; D gene ambiguous. V gave up 4 bases and J gave up 6 bases, with 17 bases separating them. This CDR3 contains 16 residues. Germline V gene lookup returns CDR1 SGHRS and CDR2 YFSETQ. The CDR3 sequence: CASSRGRGTLNSPLHF. As DNA, the CDR3 is TGCGCCAGCAGCCGCGGGCGTGGCACCCTTAATTCACCCCTCCACTTT.

This clone was counted between two and nine times. The genes are TRBV5-6 and TRBJ2-7; no clear D. The CDR3 totals 13 residues. V dropped 3 bases and J dropped 3 bases, with 10 bases sitting between them. Germline V gene data show CDR1 as SGHDT and CDR2 as YYEEEE. CDR3 nucleotides: TGTGCCAGCAGCTGGGCTCAGAACTACGAGCAGTACTTC. This sequence encodes CASSWAQNYEQYF.

The rearrangement uses TRBV18 and TRBJ2-3; tentatively, D is TRBD2 (5 bases). V dropped 1 base and J dropped 2 bases, with 10 bases sitting between them. The germline V gene encodes CDR1 KGHSH and CDR2 LQKENI. CDR3 length equals 15 residues. CDR3 in amino acids: CASSPRSGATDTQYF. CDR3 DNA: TGTGCCAGCTCACCACGCAGCGGAGCCACAGATACGCAGTATTTT.